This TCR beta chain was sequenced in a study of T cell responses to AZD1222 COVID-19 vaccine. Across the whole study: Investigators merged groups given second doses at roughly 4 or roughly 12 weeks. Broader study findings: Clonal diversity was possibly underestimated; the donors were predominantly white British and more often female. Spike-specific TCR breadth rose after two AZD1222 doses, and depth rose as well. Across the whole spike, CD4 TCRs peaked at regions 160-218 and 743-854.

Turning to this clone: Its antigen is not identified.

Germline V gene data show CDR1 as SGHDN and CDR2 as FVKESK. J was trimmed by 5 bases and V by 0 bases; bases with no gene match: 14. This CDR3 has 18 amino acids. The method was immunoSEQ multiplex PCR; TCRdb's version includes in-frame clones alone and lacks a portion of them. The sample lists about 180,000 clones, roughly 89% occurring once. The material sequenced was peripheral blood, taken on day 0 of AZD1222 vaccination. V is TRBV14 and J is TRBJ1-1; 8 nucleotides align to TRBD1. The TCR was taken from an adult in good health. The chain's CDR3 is CASSQDGGRGRGYTEAFF. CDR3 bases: TGTGCCAGCAGCCAAGATGGAGGCAGGGGGCGCGGATATACTGAAGCTTTCTTT.